This paragraph covers one T cell receptor (beta chain) sequence. Its target is not known. The entry originates in a study of T cell repertoires in ileal Crohn's disease. General observations from the study: Postoperative endoscopy occurred within one year, median approximately 7 months.

Time point meaning: neoterminal ileum biopsy at postoperative endoscopy, about 6 months after surgery. Adults with ileal or ileocolonic Crohn's disease and an indication for resection were eligible. Using immunoSEQ multiplex PCR, the repertoire was profiled, and TCRdb retains in-frame clones only, with some absent. The table lists about 60,000 clones, about 88% of them singletons. The CDR3 runs to 17 residues. V was trimmed by 0 bases and J by 3 bases, leaving 16 bases between them. CDR1 SGHRS and CDR2 YFSETQ come from the germline V gene. The source of this sequence is an adult with Crohn's disease. What was sequenced was ileal tissue. This rearrangement joins TRBV5-1 to TRBJ2-1; D perhaps matches TRBD2 (7 bases). CDR3 in amino acids: CASSLEGGGRGYNEQFF. The CDR3 bases are TGCGCCAGCAGCTTGGAGGGAGGGGGTAGGGGCTACAATGAGCAGTTCTTC.